These T cell receptor beta chains were read from a single sample in a study of T cells in tumors and immune-related adverse events. Data came from immunoSEQ multiplex PCR; TCRdb stores just in-frame clones and leaves some out. This sample has some 10,000 clones; about 90% occur once, and the top ten carry roughly 1.5%. Sample: lymph node tissue, taken from a patient treated with anti-PD-1 therapy. The source of these receptors is a female donor with metastatic renal cell carcinoma. The CDR3 runs from the conserved cysteine through the conserved F or W. The D gene is left open where the match is weak. Expanded clones are given a class, and other clones once, few, many or no size at all.

cdr3_nt	cdr3_aa	j_call	clone_size	v_call	d_call
TGTGCCAGCAGCAAGGACCTGGGCTATGGCTACACCTTC	CASSKDLGYGYTF	TRBJ1-2	NA	TRBV5-4	NA
TGCGCCAGCAGCCCGGAGGTTGGGGTCGACTATGGCTACACCTTC	CASSPEVGVDYGYTF	TRBJ1-2	NA	TRBV5-1	NA
TGTGCCAGCAGCTTTTTCTCTGGCGGGAGGGTCTACGAGCAGTACTTC	CASSFFSGGRVYEQYF	TRBJ2-7	NA	TRBV11-2	TRBD2
TGTGCCAGCAGACCAGAGGACAGCCAGGGCACACCCCTCCACTTT	CASRPEDSQGTPLHF	TRBJ1-6	NA	TRBV5-8	NA
TGTGCCAGCAGCCCCCCCCAGGGCTCCCATTCCTACAATGAGCAGTTCTTC	CASSPPQGSHSYNEQFF	TRBJ2-1	NA	TRBV5-4	NA
TGTGCCAGCAGTTTAGGGCGGGCCCAAGGTGGGAAACTGTTTTTT	CASSLGRAQGGKLFF	TRBJ1-4	NA	TRBV7-9	NA
TGTGCCAGTAGTAGGAGACAGGGGAATGGCTACACCTTC	CASSRRQGNGYTF	TRBJ1-2	NA	TRBV19	TRBD1
TGTGCCAGCAGTTTCGGGAGGATGGGAAAACTGTTTTTT	CASSFGRMGKLFF	TRBJ1-4	NA	TRBV2	NA
TGTGCCAGCAGCTTAGCAGGCGCTTACTATGGCTACACCTTC	CASSLAGAYYGYTF	TRBJ1-2	NA	TRBV7-2	NA
TGTGCCAGCAGCAACGGACAGCTCTCTGGAAACACCATATATTTT	CASSNGQLSGNTIYF	TRBJ1-3	NA	TRBV7-2	NA
TGCGCCAGCAGCTTAAACAGGGGGGCTGGTGGGGCCAACGTCCTGACTTTC	CASSLNRGAGGANVLTF	TRBJ2-6	NA	TRBV5-1	TRBD1
TGTGCCAGCAGCAAAGCGGGACCGGGGGGCGGTACGAAGAACACTGAAGCTTTCTTT	CASSKAGPGGGTKNTEAFF	TRBJ1-1	once	TRBV21-1	NA
TGTGCCAGCTCACTAAGCACAGATACGCAGTATTTT	CASSLSTDTQYF	TRBJ2-3	NA	TRBV18	NA
TGTGCCAGCAGTCCCCGGGGTGGCCGCTCCTCTGCTCAGTACTTC	CASSPRGGRSSAQYF	TRBJ2-4	NA	TRBV2	NA
TGTGCCAGCAGCTTCGGGGTTCCCTACAATGAGCAGTTCTTC	CASSFGVPYNEQFF	TRBJ2-1	NA	TRBV7-9	NA
TGTGCCAGCAGTTTATATCCGGGACATTTCTACGAGCAGTACTTC	CASSLYPGHFYEQYF	TRBJ2-7	NA	TRBV27	NA
TGTGCCAGCAGTGCACAGGGGTATGGCTACACCTTC	CASSAQGYGYTF	TRBJ1-2	NA	TRBV2	TRBD1
TGTGCCTGGGAGGTGGTCAATGAGCAGTTCTTC	CAWEVVNEQFF	TRBJ2-1	NA	TRBV30	NA
TGTGCCAGCAGTTACCCGAACTCGGGGGCAGATGGCTACACCTTC	CASSYPNSGADGYTF	TRBJ1-2	NA	TRBV6-5	NA
TGTGCCAGCAGCTTAGTTCTAGGAGAAGCTTTCTTT	CASSLVLGEAFF	TRBJ1-1	few	TRBV7-9	NA
TGTGCCAGCTCATCGGGGAACTCGGGCTACACCTTC	CASSSGNSGYTF	TRBJ1-2	NA	TRBV28	NA
TGTGCCAGCAGTTTATCCAGGAACAATCAGCCCCAGCATTTT	CASSLSRNNQPQHF	TRBJ1-5	NA	TRBV27	NA
TGTGCCAGCAGCCAAGATTTCGGAGCTCTTGGTCAGCCCCAGCATTTT	CASSQDFGALGQPQHF	TRBJ1-5	NA	TRBV4-2	NA
TGTGCCAGTAGTTCTCAGGGTCAAGAGACCCAGTACTTC	CASSSQGQETQYF	TRBJ2-5	once	TRBV19	NA
TGCGCCAGCAGTGACGCGGGGGAACCCTACAATGAGCAGTTCTTC	CASSDAGEPYNEQFF	TRBJ2-1	NA	TRBV10-1	TRBD2
TGTGCTAGTGGGACGACAGGGGGCAGTTTGAATGAGCAGTTCTTC	CASGTTGGSLNEQFF	TRBJ2-1	NA	TRBV12-5	TRBD1
TGTGCCAGCAGTCGAAGGGGGGCAGGGAGCACTGAAGCTTTCTTT	CASSRRGAGSTEAFF	TRBJ1-1	NA	TRBV7-2	NA
TGTGCCAGCAGTTACGGGTCCGGAAGCTACGAGCAGTACTTC	CASSYGSGSYEQYF	TRBJ2-7	NA	TRBV6-5	NA
TGTGCCAGCAGTGTGGGAGGAAACACCATATATTTT	CASSVGGNTIYF	TRBJ1-3	NA	TRBV6-1	NA
TGTGCCAGCAGTGAAGGGGGAGCGGCGTTCAATGAGCAGTTCTTC	CASSEGGAAFNEQFF	TRBJ2-1	once	TRBV25-1	NA
TGTGCCAGCAGCCCATATGGGGGACAGGGGGAGAGGTCCTACGAGCAGTACTTC	CASSPYGGQGERSYEQYF	TRBJ2-7	NA	TRBV14	TRBD1
TGCGCCAGCAGGGGAGCAGGCCTAGAGACCCAGTACTTC	CASRGAGLETQYF	TRBJ2-5	NA	TRBV4-1	NA
TGCGCCAGCAGCTTGATGCAGGGGGCTGGTGGCATTCAGTACTTC	CASSLMQGAGGIQYF	TRBJ2-4	NA	TRBV5-1	TRBD1
TGTGCCAGTAGTATAGATGCCCAGACAGACCGTCATTACACCTTC	CASSIDAQTDRHYTF	TRBJ1-2	NA	TRBV19	NA
TGCGCCAGCAGTGAGGCCCACGAGCAGTACTTC	CASSEAHEQYF	TRBJ2-7	once	TRBV10-2	NA
TGTGCCTGGAGTGTATCTGGGACTACGGGGCCGTCGGGCAATCAGCCCCAGCATTTT	CAWSVSGTTGPSGNQPQHF	TRBJ1-5	NA	TRBV30	NA
TGTGCCAGCAGCCTAAGGGGTCACACCGGGGAGCTGTTTTTT	CASSLRGHTGELFF	TRBJ2-2	NA	TRBV7-8	NA
TGTGCCAGCAGCACGCAGGATAGCAATCAGCCCCAGCATTTT	CASSTQDSNQPQHF	TRBJ1-5	NA	TRBV7-9	NA
TGCGCCAGCAGCGACTCCTACGAGCAGTACTTC	CASSDSYEQYF	TRBJ2-7	NA	TRBV5-1	NA
TGTGCCAGCAGTGTTAGGGCGGCGAACACCGGGGAGCTGTTTTTT	CASSVRAANTGELFF	TRBJ2-2	NA	TRBV6-1	NA